This entry describes one T cell receptor beta chain. Authors' data handling: Reference gene primer amplification gave nucleated cell count estimates. Measured with immunoSEQ multiplex PCR; TCRdb has only the in-frame clones, and not every one. From that table come the V and J calls and clone size; the DNA was used to work out D and trimming. The sample consists of approximately 490,000 clones, around 87% of them appearing once. This entry belongs to a study of blood T cell repertoires in COVID-19. Looking at the study overall: Samples representing acute and convalescent COVID-19 were sourced from the United States, Italy and Spain. Nucleic acid was either cDNA or gDNA, and it came from T cells, B-cell-depleted T cells, or PBMCs.

Across 24 US areas, participants ranged in age from roughly 18 to 95 years. V shed 0 bases, J shed 6 bases, and the junction held 7 bases outside the gene matches. The length of the CDR3 is 15 residues. Germline values: CDR1 GTSNPN, CDR2 SVGIG (reference sequence). Material: PBMCs or T cells enriched from blood (not recorded which). The gene calls are TRBV30 and TRBJ1-2, with 10 nucleotides matching TRBD1. The clonotype comes from a woman aged 18-29 years who had recovered from COVID-19. CDR3 region: CAWSVGTGVGDGYTF. The CDR3, as DNA: TGTGCCTGGAGTGTAGGGACAGGGGTTGGGGATGGCTACACCTTC.